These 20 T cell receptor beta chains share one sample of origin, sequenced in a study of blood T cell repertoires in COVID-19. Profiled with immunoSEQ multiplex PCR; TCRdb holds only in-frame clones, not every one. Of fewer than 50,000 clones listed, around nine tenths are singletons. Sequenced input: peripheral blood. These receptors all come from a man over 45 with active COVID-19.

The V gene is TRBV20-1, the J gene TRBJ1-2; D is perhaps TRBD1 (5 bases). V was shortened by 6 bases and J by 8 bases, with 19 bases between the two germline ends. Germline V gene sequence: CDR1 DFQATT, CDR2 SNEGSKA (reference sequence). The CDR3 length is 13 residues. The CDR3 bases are TGCAGTGCCAGTAACGAGCAGGGACTAGGCTACACCTTC. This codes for CSASNEQGLGYTF.

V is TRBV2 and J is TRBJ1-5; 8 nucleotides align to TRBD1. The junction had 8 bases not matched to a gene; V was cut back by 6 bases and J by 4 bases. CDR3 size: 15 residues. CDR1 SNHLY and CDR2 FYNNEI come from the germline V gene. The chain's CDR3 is CASRGRGQDNQPQHF. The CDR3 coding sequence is TGTGCCAGCAGAGGGCGGGGACAGGATAATCAGCCCCAGCATTTT.

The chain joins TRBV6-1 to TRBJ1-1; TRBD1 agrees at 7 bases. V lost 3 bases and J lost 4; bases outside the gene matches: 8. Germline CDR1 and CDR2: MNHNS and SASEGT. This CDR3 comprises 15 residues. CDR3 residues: CASSDPTGQITEAFF. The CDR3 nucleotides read TGTGCCAGCAGTGACCCGACAGGGCAGATCACTGAAGCTTTCTTT.

The CDR3 spells CASTKGAGEADTQYF. The CDR3 DNA reads TGTGCCAGCACCAAGGGGGCAGGGGAGGCAGATACGCAGTATTTT. The chain carries TRBV6-5 and TRBJ2-3; D is possibly TRBD1 (7 bases). V lost 7 bases to trimming and J lost 4 bases, with 18 bases between them. Germline loops: CDR1 MNHEY, CDR2 SVGAGI. This CDR3 is built from 15 residues.

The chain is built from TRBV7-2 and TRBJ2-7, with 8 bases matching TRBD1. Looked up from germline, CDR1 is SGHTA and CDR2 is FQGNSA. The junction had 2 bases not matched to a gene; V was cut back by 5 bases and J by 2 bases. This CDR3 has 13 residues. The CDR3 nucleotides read TGTGCCAGCAGCCTGGACAGGGCCTACGAGCAGTACTTC. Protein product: CASSLDRAYEQYF.

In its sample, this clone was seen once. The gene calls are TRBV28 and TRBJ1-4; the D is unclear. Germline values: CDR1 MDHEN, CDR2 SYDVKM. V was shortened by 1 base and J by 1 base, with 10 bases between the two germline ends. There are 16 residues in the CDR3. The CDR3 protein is CASSLFSPGTNEKLFF. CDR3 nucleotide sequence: TGTGCCAGCAGTTTATTCAGTCCGGGAACTAATGAAAAACTGTTTTTT.

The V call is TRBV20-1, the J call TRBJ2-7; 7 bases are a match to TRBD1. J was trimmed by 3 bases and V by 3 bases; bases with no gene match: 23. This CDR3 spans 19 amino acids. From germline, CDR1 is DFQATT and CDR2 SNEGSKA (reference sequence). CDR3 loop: CSASSSATGASSRFYEQYF. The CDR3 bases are TGCAGTGCTAGTTCATCGGCCACAGGGGCGTCTAGCAGGTTCTACGAGCAGTACTTC.

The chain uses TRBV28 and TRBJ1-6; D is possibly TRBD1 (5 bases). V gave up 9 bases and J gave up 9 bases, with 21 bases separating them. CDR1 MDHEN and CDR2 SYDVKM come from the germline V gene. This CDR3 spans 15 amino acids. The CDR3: CASRGAEIIGSPLHF. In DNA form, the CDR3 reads TGTGCCAGTCGCGGGGCAGAGATAATTGGTTCACCCCTCCACTTT.

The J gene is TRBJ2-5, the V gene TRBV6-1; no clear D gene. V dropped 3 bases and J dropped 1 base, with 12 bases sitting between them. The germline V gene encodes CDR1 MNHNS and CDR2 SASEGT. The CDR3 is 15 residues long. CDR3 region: CASSDSWAVQETQYF. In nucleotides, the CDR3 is TGTGCCAGCAGTGATAGTTGGGCAGTCCAAGAGACCCAGTACTTC.

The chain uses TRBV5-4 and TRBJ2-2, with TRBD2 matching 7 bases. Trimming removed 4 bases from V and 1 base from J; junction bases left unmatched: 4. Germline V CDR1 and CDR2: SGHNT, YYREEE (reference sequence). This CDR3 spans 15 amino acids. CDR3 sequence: CASSPAGLNTGELFF. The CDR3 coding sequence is TGTGCCAGCAGCCCAGCGGGGCTGAACACCGGGGAGCTGTTTTTT. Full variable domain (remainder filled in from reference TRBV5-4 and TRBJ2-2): ETGVTQSPTHLIKTRGQQVTLRCSSQSGHNTVSWYQQALGQGPQFIFQYYREEENGRGNFPPRFSGLQFPNYSSELNVNALELDDSALYLCASSPAGLNTGELFFGEGSRLTVL.

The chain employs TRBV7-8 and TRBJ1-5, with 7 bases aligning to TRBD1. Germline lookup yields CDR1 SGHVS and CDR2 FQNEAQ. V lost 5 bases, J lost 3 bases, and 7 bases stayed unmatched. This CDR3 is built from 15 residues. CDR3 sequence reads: CASSQWGQNNQPQHF. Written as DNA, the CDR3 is TGTGCCAGCAGCCAATGGGGACAGAACAATCAGCCCCAGCATTTT.

The CDR3 DNA is TGTGCCATCAAGGACAACCAAGAGACCCAGTACTTC. Protein product: CAIKDNQETQYF. This chain joins TRBV10-3 and TRBJ2-5, with TRBD1 as a possible D gene (5 bases). The V end lost 7 bases, the J end lost 0 bases, and 6 bases lay between the germline ends. This CDR3 has 12 amino acids. The germline gives CDR1 ENHRY, CDR2 SYGVKD.

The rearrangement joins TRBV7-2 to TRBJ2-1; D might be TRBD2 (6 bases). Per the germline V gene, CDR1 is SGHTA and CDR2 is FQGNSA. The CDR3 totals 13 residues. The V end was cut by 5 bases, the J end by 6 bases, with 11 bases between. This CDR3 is CASSHGRGNEQFF. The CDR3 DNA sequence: TGTGCCAGCAGCCACGGGAGAGGCAATGAGCAGTTCTTC.

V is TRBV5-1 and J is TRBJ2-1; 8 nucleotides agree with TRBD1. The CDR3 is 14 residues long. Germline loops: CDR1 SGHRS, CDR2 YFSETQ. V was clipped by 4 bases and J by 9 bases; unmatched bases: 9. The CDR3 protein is CASSPGTGLFEQFF. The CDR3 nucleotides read TGCGCCAGCAGCCCAGGGACAGGCCTTTTTGAGCAGTTCTTC.

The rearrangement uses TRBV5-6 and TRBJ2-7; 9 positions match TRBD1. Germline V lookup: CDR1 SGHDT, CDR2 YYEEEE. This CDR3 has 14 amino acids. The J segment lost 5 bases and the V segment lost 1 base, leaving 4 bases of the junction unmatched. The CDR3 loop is CASSLRQGVHEQYF. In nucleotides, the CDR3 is TGTGCCAGCAGCTTGAGACAGGGGGTCCACGAGCAGTACTTC. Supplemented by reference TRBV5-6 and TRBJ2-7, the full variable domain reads DAGVTQSPTHLIKTRGQQVTLRCSPKSGHDTVSWYQQALGQGPQFIFQYYEEEERQRGNFPDRFSGHQFPNYSSELNVNALLLGDSALYLCASSLRQGVHEQYFGPGTRLTVT.

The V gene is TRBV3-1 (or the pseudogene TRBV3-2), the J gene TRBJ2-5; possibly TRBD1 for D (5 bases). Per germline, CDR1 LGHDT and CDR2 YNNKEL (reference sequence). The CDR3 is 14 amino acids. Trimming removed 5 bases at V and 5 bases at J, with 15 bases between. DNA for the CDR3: TGTGCCAGCAGCGCAACGACAGTCGGGGAGACCCAGTACTTC. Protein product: CASSATTVGETQYF.

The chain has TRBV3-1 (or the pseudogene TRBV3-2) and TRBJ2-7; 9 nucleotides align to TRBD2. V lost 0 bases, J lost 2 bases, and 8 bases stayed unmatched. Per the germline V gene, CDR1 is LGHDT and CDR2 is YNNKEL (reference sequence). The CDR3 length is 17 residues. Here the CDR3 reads CASSQEMTSGRPYEQYF. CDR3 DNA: TGTGCCAGCAGCCAAGAAATGACGAGCGGGAGGCCCTACGAGCAGTACTTC.

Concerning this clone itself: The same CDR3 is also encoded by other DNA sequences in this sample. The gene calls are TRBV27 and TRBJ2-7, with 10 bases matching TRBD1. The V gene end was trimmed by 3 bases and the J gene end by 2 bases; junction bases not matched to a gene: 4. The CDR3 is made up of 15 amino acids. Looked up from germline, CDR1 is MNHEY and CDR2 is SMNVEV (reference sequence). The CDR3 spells CASSFTGTGAYEQYF. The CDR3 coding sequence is TGTGCCAGCAGTTTTACCGGGACAGGGGCCTACGAGCAGTACTTC.

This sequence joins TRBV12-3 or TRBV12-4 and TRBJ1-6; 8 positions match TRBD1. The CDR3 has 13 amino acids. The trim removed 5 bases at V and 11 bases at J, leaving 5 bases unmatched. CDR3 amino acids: CASSIRGLAPLHF. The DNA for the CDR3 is TGTGCCAGCAGTATCAGGGGGCTGGCACCCCTCCACTTT.

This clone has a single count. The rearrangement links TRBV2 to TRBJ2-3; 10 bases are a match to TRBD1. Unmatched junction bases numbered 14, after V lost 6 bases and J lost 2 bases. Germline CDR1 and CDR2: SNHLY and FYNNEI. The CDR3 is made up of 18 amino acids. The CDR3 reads CASSARDRGPSFTDTQYF. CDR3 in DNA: TGTGCCAGCAGCGCCCGGGACAGGGGCCCTTCCTTCACAGATACGCAGTATTTT.